This is a list of T cell receptor beta chains from one sample in a study of blood T cell repertoires in COVID-19. Assay: immunoSEQ multiplex PCR; the TCRdb copy retains only in-frame clones and omits some. The sample has fewer than 60,000 clones, roughly 80% seen once. Sequencing input: peripheral blood. The source of these receptors is a man in his 60s with acute or convalescent COVID-19. The CDR3 runs from the conserved cysteine through the conserved F or W. The D gene is left open where the match is weak. Only part of the rows carry a size: once, few, many, or a class if the clone is expanded.

V gene: TRBV5-6
J gene: TRBJ2-1
D gene: NA
clone size: few
CDR3 protein: CASSLYYSYNEQFF
CDR3 DNA: TGTGCCAGCAGCTTGTACTACTCCTACAATGAGCAGTTCTTC

V gene: TRBV18
J gene: TRBJ1-2
D gene: NA
clone size: NA
CDR3 protein: CASSAGNNYGYTF
CDR3 DNA: TGTGCCAGCTCAGCAGGGAACAACTATGGCTACACCTTC

V gene: TRBV19
J gene: TRBJ2-3
D gene: TRBD2
clone size: NA
CDR3 protein: CASSIVAGDTDTQYF
CDR3 DNA: TGTGCCAGTAGTATAGTGGCGGGGGACACAGATACGCAGTATTTT

V gene: TRBV27
J gene: TRBJ2-3
D gene: TRBD1
clone size: NA
CDR3 protein: CASSRKGAGADTQYF
CDR3 DNA: TGTGCCAGCAGCCGGAAGGGGGCAGGGGCAGATACGCAGTATTTT

V gene: TRBV19
J gene: TRBJ1-5
D gene: TRBD1
clone size: NA
CDR3 protein: CASSMGRGDLPQHF
CDR3 DNA: TGTGCCAGTAGTATGGGCAGGGGGGATTTGCCCCAGCATTTT

V gene: TRBV6-5
J gene: TRBJ1-4
D gene: NA
clone size: NA
CDR3 protein: CASSYTSAATNEKLFF
CDR3 DNA: TGTGCCAGCAGTTACACTTCTGCGGCAACTAATGAAAAACTGTTTTTT

V gene: TRBV2
J gene: TRBJ2-5
D gene: NA
clone size: NA
CDR3 protein: CASRGGAKETQYF
CDR3 DNA: TGTGCCAGCAGGGGGGGGGCCAAAGAGACCCAGTACTTC

V gene: TRBV14
J gene: TRBJ2-3
D gene: NA
clone size: once
CDR3 protein: CASRRGSTDTQYF
CDR3 DNA: TGTGCCAGCAGAAGGGGCAGCACAGATACGCAGTATTTT

V gene: TRBV29-1
J gene: TRBJ1-1
D gene: NA
clone size: NA
CDR3 protein: CSVVYTEAFF
CDR3 DNA: TGCAGCGTCGTATACACTGAAGCTTTCTTT

V gene: TRBV2
J gene: TRBJ2-5
D gene: NA
clone size: NA
CDR3 protein: CASSELRETQYF
CDR3 DNA: TGTGCCAGCAGTGAACTGCGAGAGACCCAGTACTTC

V gene: TRBV7-9
J gene: TRBJ2-5
D gene: TRBD1
clone size: NA
CDR3 protein: CASSFTGAQETQYF
CDR3 DNA: TGTGCCAGCAGCTTTACAGGGGCTCAAGAGACCCAGTACTTC

V gene: TRBV4-1
J gene: TRBJ1-3
D gene: NA
clone size: NA
CDR3 protein: CASRSEQGRSGNTIYF
CDR3 DNA: TGCGCCAGCAGATCCGAACAGGGCCGGTCTGGAAACACCATATATTTT

V gene: TRBV6-5
J gene: TRBJ1-6
D gene: NA
clone size: NA
CDR3 protein: CASTGQPGGNSPLHF
CDR3 DNA: TGTGCCAGCACCGGACAGCCGGGTGGTAATTCACCCCTCCACTTT

V gene: TRBV7-2
J gene: TRBJ2-4
D gene: TRBD2
clone size: NA
CDR3 protein: CASSPRLADAKNIQYF
CDR3 DNA: TGTGCCAGCAGCCCGAGACTAGCGGACGCCAAAAACATTCAGTACTTC

V gene: TRBV19
J gene: TRBJ1-1
D gene: NA
clone size: few
CDR3 protein: CASSRPQGFTEAFF
CDR3 DNA: TGTGCCAGTAGTAGGCCTCAGGGATTCACTGAAGCTTTCTTT

V gene: TRBV6-5
J gene: TRBJ1-1
D gene: NA
clone size: once
CDR3 protein: CASSYQAFTEAFF
CDR3 DNA: TGTGCCAGCAGTTACCAAGCGTTCACTGAAGCTTTCTTT

V gene: TRBV6-5
J gene: TRBJ2-1
D gene: NA
clone size: NA
CDR3 protein: CASSYSYTVVDEQFF
CDR3 DNA: TGTGCCAGCAGTTACTCGTACACAGTTGTCGATGAGCAGTTCTTC

V gene: TRBV5-5
J gene: TRBJ2-7
D gene: NA
clone size: NA
CDR3 protein: CASSPSGGGVYEQYF
CDR3 DNA: TGTGCCAGCAGCCCATCGGGAGGGGGCGTCTACGAGCAGTACTTC

V gene: TRBV5-1
J gene: TRBJ2-1
D gene: TRBD1
clone size: NA
CDR3 protein: CASSQTGESYNEQFF
CDR3 DNA: TGCGCCAGCAGCCAGACAGGGGAGTCCTACAATGAGCAGTTCTTC

V gene: TRBV2
J gene: TRBJ1-3
D gene: TRBD1
clone size: NA
CDR3 protein: CASMGQPYSGNTIYF
CDR3 DNA: TGTGCCAGCATGGGACAGCCCTACTCTGGAAACACCATATATTTT

V gene: TRBV4-3
J gene: TRBJ2-5
D gene: NA
clone size: NA
CDR3 protein: CASSQETGYQETQYF
CDR3 DNA: TGCGCCAGCAGCCAAGAAACAGGGTACCAAGAGACCCAGTACTTC

V gene: TRBV6-2/TRBV6-3
J gene: TRBJ2-6
D gene: NA
clone size: NA
CDR3 protein: CASSYEGRVPSGANVLTF
CDR3 DNA: TGTGCCAGCAGTTATGAAGGCAGGGTGCCTTCTGGGGCCAACGTCCTGACTTTC

V gene: TRBV7-3
J gene: TRBJ2-2
D gene: NA
clone size: few
CDR3 protein: CASSSDSSTGELFF
CDR3 DNA: TGTGCCAGCAGCTCTGACAGCAGTACCGGGGAGCTGTTTTTT

V gene: TRBV5-1
J gene: TRBJ1-2
D gene: NA
clone size: NA
CDR3 protein: CASSLARGVSYGYTF
CDR3 DNA: TGCGCCAGCAGCTTGGCCCGCGGGGTAAGCTATGGCTACACCTTC

V gene: TRBV29-1
J gene: TRBJ1-1
D gene: NA
clone size: medium-sized
CDR3 protein: CSVVVTDTEAFF
CDR3 DNA: TGCAGCGTTGTGGTGACAGACACTGAAGCTTTCTTT

V gene: TRBV6-5
J gene: TRBJ1-3
D gene: NA
clone size: few
CDR3 protein: CASKGPRTSGNTIYF
CDR3 DNA: TGTGCCAGCAAGGGGCCCAGAACCTCTGGAAACACCATATATTTT

V gene: TRBV7-2
J gene: TRBJ1-6
D gene: TRBD1
clone size: NA
CDR3 protein: CASSFMTGNNSPLHF
CDR3 DNA: TGTGCCAGCAGCTTCATGACAGGGAATAATTCACCCCTCCACTTT

V gene: TRBV7-2
J gene: TRBJ1-2
D gene: TRBD1
clone size: NA
CDR3 protein: CASSDRGSYGYTF
CDR3 DNA: TGTGCCAGCAGCGACAGGGGCAGCTATGGCTACACCTTC

V gene: TRBV9
J gene: TRBJ2-7
D gene: TRBD1
clone size: NA
CDR3 protein: CASSPRQGLTSYEQYF
CDR3 DNA: TGTGCCAGCAGCCCCCGACAGGGGTTGACCTCCTACGAGCAGTACTTC

V gene: TRBV5-1
J gene: TRBJ2-7
D gene: NA
clone size: NA
CDR3 protein: CASSLAGITYEQYF
CDR3 DNA: TGCGCCAGCAGCTTGGCCGGGATTACCTACGAGCAGTACTTC

V gene: TRBV24-1
J gene: TRBJ2-1
D gene: TRBD1
clone size: once
CDR3 protein: CATSDSQGARNEQFF
CDR3 DNA: TGTGCCACCAGTGACTCACAGGGGGCAAGGAATGAGCAGTTCTTC

V gene: TRBV7-9
J gene: TRBJ2-1
D gene: NA
clone size: NA
CDR3 protein: CASTGTPNYNEQFF
CDR3 DNA: TGTGCCAGCACCGGGACACCGAATTACAATGAGCAGTTCTTC